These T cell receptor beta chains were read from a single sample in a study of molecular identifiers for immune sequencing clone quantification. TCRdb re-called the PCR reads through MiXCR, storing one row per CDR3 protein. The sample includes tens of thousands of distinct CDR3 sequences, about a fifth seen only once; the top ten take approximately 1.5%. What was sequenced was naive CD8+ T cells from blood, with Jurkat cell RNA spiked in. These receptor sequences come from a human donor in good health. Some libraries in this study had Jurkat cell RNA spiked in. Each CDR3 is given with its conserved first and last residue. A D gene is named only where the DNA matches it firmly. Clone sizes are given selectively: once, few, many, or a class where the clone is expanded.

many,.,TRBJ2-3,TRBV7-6,CASSWGLGTDTQYF,TGTGCCAGCAGCTGGGGGTTGGGCACAGATACGCAGTATTTT
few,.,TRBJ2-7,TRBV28,CASTLAQGTYEQYF,TGTGCCAGCACCCTCGCTCAAGGGACCTACGAGCAGTACTTC
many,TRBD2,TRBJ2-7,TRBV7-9,CASSPGLAGGPLYYEQYF,TGTGCCAGCAGCCCGGGACTAGCGGGAGGGCCCCTCTACTACGAGCAGTACTTC
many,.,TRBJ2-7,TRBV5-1,CASSFDGAYEQYF,TGCGCCAGCAGCTTTGACGGTGCCTACGAGCAGTACTTC
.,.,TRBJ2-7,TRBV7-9,CASSFETASYEQYF,TGTGCCAGCAGCTTCGAGACAGCCTCCTACGAGCAGTACTTC
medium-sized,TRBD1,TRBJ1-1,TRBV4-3,CASSQEDRDYTEAFF,TGCGCCAGCAGCCAAGAAGACAGGGACTACACTGAAGCTTTCTTT
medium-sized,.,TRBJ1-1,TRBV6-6,CASSYNSGAAAFF,TGTGCCAGCAGTTACAATTCTGGGGCGGCAGCTTTCTTT
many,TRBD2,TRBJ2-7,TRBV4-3,CASSQGASGYYYEQYF,TGCGCCAGCAGCCAAGGCGCTAGCGGTTATTATTACGAGCAGTACTTC
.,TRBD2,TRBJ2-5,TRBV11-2,CASTGRERQNQETQYF,TGTGCCAGCACCGGGAGGGAGCGGCAGAATCAAGAGACCCAGTACTTC
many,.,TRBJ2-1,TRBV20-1,CSARSYSGTPGYEQFF,TGCAGTGCTAGATCTTACTCCGGGACGCCAGGCTATGAGCAGTTCTTC
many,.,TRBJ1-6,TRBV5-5,CASSLAGRTYNSPLHF,TGTGCCAGCAGCTTGGCGGGGAGGACCTATAATTCACCCCTCCACTTT
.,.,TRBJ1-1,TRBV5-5,CASSLEGETEAFF,TGTGCCAGCAGCTTGGAAGGGGAGACTGAAGCTTTCTTT
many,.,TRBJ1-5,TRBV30,CAWSEYSNQPQHF,TGTGCCTGGAGTGAGTATAGCAATCAGCCCCAGCATTTT
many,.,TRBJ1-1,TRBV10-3,CAISDREGLLNPEAFF,TGTGCCATCAGTGATCGGGAGGGGTTGTTGAACCCTGAAGCTTTCTTT
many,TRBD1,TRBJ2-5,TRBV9,CASSPGTDQETQYF,TGTGCCAGCAGCCCCGGGACAGACCAAGAGACCCAGTACTTC
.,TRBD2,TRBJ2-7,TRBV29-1,CSAKGQGTSGSPWEQYF,TGCAGCGCTAAAGGGCAGGGCACTAGCGGGAGTCCGTGGGAGCAGTACTTC
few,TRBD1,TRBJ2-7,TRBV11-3,CASSLDLRQGLVYEQYF,TGTGCCAGCAGCTTAGATCTACGACAGGGGCTTGTTTACGAGCAGTACTTC
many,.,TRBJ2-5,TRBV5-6,CASSWDEGGGETQYF,TGTGCCAGCAGCTGGGATGAGGGCGGCGGAGAGACCCAGTACTTC
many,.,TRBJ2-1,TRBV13,CASSQTSAEQFF,TGTGCCAGCAGTCAGACTTCGGCTGAGCAGTTCTTC
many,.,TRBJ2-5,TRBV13,CASSPPGHQETQYF,TGTGCCAGCAGCCCGCCGGGACACCAAGAGACCCAGTACTTC
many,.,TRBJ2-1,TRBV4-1,CASSQVTSSTYNEQFF,TGCGCCAGCAGCCAAGTTACGAGCTCCACCTACAATGAGCAGTTCTTC
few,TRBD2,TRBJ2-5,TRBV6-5,CASSPRTGTIQETQYF,TGTGCCAGCAGCCCCCGAACCGGGACTATTCAAGAGACCCAGTACTTC
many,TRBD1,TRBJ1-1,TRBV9,CASSGRQGVNTEAFF,TGTGCCAGCAGCGGGAGACAGGGGGTGAACACTGAAGCTTTCTTT
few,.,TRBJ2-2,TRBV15,CATSFPGQNTGELFF,TGTGCCACCTCTTTCCCGGGACAAAACACCGGGGAGCTGTTTTTT
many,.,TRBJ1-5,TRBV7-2,CASSSTGLQPQHF,TGTGCCAGCAGTTCCACAGGGTTGCAGCCCCAGCATTTT
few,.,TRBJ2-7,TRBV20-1,CSARDSAYSTYEQYF,TGCAGTGCTAGAGATAGCGCGTACTCCACCTACGAGCAGTACTTC
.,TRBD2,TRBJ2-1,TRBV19,CASSRDREGRNEQFF,TGTGCCAGTAGCCGAGACCGGGAGGGCCGCAATGAGCAGTTCTTC
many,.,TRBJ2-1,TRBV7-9,CASSRAPLGPESSYNEQFF,TGTGCCAGCAGCCGGGCCCCCCTCGGCCCAGAGAGCTCCTACAATGAGCAGTTCTTC
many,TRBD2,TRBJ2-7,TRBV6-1,CASKGTSGGNEQYF,TGTGCCAGCAAGGGGACTAGCGGGGGGAACGAGCAGTACTTC
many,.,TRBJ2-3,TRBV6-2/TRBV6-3,CAPTQGADTQYF,TGTGCCCCCACACAGGGCGCAGATACGCAGTATTTT